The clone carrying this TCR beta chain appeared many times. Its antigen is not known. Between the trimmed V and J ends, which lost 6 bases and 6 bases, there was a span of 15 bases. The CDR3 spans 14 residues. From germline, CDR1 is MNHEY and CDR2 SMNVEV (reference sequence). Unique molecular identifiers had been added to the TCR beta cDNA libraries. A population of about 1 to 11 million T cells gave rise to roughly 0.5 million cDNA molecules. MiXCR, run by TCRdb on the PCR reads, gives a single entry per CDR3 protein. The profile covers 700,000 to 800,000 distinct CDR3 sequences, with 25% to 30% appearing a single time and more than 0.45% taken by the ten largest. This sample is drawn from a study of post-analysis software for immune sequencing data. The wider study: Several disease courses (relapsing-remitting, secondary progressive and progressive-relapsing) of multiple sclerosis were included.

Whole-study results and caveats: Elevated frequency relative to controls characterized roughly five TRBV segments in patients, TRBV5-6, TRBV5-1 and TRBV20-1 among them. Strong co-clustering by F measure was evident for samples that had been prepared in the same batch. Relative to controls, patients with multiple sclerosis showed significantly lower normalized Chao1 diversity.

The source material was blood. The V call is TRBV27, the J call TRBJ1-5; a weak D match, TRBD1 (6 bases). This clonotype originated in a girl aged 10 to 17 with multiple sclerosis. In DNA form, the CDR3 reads TGTGCCAGCAGCCCCGGGACAATCGGTCAGCCCCAGCATTTT. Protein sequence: CASSPGTIGQPQHF.